The T cell receptor beta chain under discussion was sequenced for a study of graft-versus-host responses after intestinal transplantation. Study in general: Each recipient received a multivisceral, liver-intestinal, or isolated intestinal graft. All recipients got anti-thymocyte globulin induction, then tacrolimus and steroids for approximately 3 years. Regarding the study as a whole: Within the allografts of patients who had graft-donor T cell macrochimerism, graft-versus-host to host-versus-graft clonal ratios were high. Recipient bone marrow held GvH clones, some seen earlier in ileum or blood.

The germline V and J ends were trimmed by 4 bases and 3 bases, with 15 bases remaining between them. This CDR3 has 16 amino acids. Germline V gene data show CDR1 as MGHRA and CDR2 as YSYEKL. Generated by immunoSEQ multiplex PCR, the TCRdb table keeps only in-frame clones and is missing some. The profile shows more than 85,000 clones, around 93% of them singletons. On this clone itself: As yet, its antigen is unknown.

This chain joins TRBV4-1 and TRBJ2-2, with a possible D match to TRBD2 (6 bases). This receptor was obtained from a human donor who received an intestinal transplant. This material consisted of unstimulated CD8+ T cells sorted from spleen or lymph node cells, taken before intestinal transplant. CDR3 sequence (DNA): TGCGCCAGCAGCCGTACACCGGGAGAAGACACCGGGGAGCTGTTTTTT. Translating it yields CASSRTPGEDTGELFF.